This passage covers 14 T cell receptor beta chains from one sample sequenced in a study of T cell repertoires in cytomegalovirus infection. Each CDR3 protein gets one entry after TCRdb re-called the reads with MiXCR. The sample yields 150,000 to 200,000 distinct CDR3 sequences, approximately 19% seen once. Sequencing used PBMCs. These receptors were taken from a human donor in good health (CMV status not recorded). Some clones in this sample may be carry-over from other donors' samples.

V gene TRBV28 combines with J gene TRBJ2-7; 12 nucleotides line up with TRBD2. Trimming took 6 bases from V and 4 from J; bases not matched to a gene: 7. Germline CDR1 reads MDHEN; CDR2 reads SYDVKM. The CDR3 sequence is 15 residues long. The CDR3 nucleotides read TGTGCCAGCAGCTCATCACTAGCGGGAGGATACGAGCAGTACTTC. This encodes CASSSSLAGGYEQYF.

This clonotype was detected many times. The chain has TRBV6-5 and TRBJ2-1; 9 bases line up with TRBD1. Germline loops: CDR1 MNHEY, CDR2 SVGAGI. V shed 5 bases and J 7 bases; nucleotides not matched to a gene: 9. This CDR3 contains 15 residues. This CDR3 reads CASSPPGQGSNEQFF. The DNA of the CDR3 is TGTGCCAGCAGTCCTCCAGGACAGGGGTCGAATGAGCAGTTCTTC.

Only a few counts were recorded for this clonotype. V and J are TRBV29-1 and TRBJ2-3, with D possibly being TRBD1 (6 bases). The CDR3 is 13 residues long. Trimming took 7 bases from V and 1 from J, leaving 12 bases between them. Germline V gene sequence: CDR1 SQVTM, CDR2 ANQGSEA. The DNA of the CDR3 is TGCAGCGCACGCAGGGGAGGCACAGATACGCAGTATTTT. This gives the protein CSARRGGTDTQYF.

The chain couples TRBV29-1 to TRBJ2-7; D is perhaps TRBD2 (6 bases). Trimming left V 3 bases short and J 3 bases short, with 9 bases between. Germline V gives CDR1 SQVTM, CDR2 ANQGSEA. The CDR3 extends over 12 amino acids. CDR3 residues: CSVDGTGYEQYF. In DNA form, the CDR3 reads TGCAGCGTTGACGGGACTGGCTACGAGCAGTACTTC.

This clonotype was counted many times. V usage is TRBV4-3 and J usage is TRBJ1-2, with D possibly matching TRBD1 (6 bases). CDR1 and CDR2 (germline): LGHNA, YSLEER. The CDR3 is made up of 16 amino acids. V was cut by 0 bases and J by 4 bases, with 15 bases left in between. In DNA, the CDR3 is TGCGCCAGCAGCCAAGATGTAGCCAGGGGAATCTATGGCTACACCTTC. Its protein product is CASSQDVARGIYGYTF.

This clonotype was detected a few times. The CDR3 spells CASSLVSNPGNQPQHF. Here the CDR3 DNA reads TGTGCCAGCAGCTTAGTATCTAATCCAGGGAATCAGCCCCAGCATTTT. The rearrangement uses TRBV7-8 and TRBJ1-5; D perhaps matches TRBD1 (5 bases). Trimming took off 1 base at V and 4 bases at J, with 14 bases between the two ends. The CDR3 has 16 residues. CDR1 and CDR2 (germline): SGHVS, FQNEAQ.

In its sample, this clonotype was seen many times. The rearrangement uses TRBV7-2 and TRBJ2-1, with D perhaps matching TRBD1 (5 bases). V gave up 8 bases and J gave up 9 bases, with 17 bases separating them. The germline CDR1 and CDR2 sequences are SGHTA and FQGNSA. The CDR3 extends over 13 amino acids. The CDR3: CASARVVSGEQFF. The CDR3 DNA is TGTGCCAGCGCCAGGGTGGTTTCCGGTGAGCAGTTCTTC.

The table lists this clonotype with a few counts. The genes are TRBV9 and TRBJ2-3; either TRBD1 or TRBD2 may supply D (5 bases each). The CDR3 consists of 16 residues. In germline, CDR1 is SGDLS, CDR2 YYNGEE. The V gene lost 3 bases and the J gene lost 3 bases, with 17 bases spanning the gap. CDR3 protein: CASSERDAPITDTQYF. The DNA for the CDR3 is TGTGCCAGCAGCGAGAGGGACGCTCCAATTACAGATACGCAGTATTTT.

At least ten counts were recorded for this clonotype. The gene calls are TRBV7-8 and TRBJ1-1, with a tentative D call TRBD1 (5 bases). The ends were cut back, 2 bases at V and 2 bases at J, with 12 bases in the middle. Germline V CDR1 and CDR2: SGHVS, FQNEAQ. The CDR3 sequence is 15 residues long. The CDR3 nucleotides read TGTGCCAGCAGCTTATCGTGGACACCCAACACTGAAGCTTTCTTT. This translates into CASSLSWTPNTEAFF.

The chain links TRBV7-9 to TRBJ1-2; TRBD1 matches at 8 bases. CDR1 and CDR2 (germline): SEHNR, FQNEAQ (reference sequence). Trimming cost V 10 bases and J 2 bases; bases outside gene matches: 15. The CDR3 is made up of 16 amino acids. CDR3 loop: CAIPPGGTGENYGYTF. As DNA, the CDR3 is TGTGCCATCCCCCCAGGGGGGACAGGAGAGAACTATGGCTACACCTTC.

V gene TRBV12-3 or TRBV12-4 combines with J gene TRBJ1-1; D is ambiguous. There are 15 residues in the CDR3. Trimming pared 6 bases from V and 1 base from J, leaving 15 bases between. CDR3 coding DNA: TGTGCCAGCAGATACCGCCGAGAACCGAACACTGAAGCTTTCTTT. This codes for CASRYRREPNTEAFF.

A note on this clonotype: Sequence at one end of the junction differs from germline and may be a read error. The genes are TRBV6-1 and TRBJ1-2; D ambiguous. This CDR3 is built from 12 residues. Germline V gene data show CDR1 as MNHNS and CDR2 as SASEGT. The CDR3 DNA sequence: TGTGTCAGCAGTTCCGGGAACCCGGACGGGCACTTC. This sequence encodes CVSSSGNPDGHF.

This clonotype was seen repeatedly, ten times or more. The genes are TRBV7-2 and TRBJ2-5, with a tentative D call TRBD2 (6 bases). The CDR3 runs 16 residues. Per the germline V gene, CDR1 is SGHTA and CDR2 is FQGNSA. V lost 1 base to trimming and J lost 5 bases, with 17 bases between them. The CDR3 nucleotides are TGTGCCAGCAGCTTAGTGGGCGGTCGGAGGGATGAGACCCAGTACTTC. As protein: CASSLVGGRRDETQYF.

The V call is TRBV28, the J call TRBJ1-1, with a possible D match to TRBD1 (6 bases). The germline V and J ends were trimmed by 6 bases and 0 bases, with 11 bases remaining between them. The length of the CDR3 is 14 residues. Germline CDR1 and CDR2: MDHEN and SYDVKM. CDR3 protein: CASRTGQLNTEAFF. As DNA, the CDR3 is TGTGCCAGCAGGACTGGACAGTTGAACACTGAAGCTTTCTTT.